This paragraph covers one T cell receptor (beta chain) sequence. Its antigen remains unknown. Random hexamers were used to reverse transcribe roughly 0.5 to 1 ug of RNA. TCRdb re-called the immunoSEQ multiplex PCR reads through MiXCR, storing one row per CDR3 protein. The table has a few hundred thousand distinct CDR3 sequences, about 93% seen once. This record comes from a study of CD8 T cells in Susac syndrome. Points from the study as a whole: It was acknowledged by the study that relatively few individuals were included in its TCR sequencing and HLA analysis.

Germline V lookup: CDR1 MRHNA, CDR2 SNTAGT. The CDR3 has 10 amino acids. Trimming removed 0 bases from V and 10 bases from J, with 3 bases in between. The TCR originated in a human donor with multiple sclerosis. The sequenced sample was CD4+ T cells from PBMCs. The gene calls are TRBV6-4 and TRBJ1-1; unclear D gene. The CDR3 loop is CASSDSGAFF. The CDR3 DNA follows: TGTGCCAGCAGTGACTCTGGAGCTTTCTTT.